The table lists the clone carrying this TCR beta chain with many counts. A single record per CDR3 protein comes from TCRdb applying MiXCR to the multiplex PCR reads. The data hold approximately 280,000 distinct CDR3 sequences, with 30% to 35% observed a single time. The entry originates in a study of breast tumors, draining lymph nodes, adjacent tissues. The lymph nodes were axillary draining lymph nodes from breast cancer patients. Sequencing was done on a sample of axillary lymph node tissue. The origin of this receptor is a female donor with breast cancer. Some clones in this sample may be carry-over from other donors' samples.

CDR3 region: CASSGGLAGDHEQFF. In DNA form, the CDR3 reads TGCGCCAGCAGCGGGGGACTAGCGGGAGACCATGAGCAGTTCTTC. The chain has TRBV5-1 and TRBJ2-1, with 14 bases fitting TRBD2. Looked up from germline, CDR1 is SGHRS and CDR2 is YFSETQ. With 4 bases clipped from V and 8 bases from J, the junction kept 5 bases outside the gene matches. The CDR3 is 15 amino acids.